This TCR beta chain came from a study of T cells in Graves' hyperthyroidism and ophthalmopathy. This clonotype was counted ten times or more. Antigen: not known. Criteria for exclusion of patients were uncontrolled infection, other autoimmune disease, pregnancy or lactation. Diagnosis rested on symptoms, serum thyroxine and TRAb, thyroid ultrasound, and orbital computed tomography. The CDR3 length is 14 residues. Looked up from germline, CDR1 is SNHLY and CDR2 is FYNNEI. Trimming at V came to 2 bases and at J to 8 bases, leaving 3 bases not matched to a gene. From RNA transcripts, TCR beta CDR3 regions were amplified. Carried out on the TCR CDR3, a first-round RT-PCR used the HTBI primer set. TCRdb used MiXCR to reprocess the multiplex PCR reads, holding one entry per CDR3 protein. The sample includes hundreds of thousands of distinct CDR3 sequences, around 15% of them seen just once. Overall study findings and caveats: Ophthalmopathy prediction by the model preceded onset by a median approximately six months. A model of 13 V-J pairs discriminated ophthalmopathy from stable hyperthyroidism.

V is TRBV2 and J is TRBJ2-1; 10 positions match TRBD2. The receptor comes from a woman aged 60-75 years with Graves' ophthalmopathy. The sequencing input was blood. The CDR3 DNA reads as TGTGCCAGCAGTGAACTAGCGGGAGTTGATGAGCAGTTCTTC. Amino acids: CASSELAGVDEQFF. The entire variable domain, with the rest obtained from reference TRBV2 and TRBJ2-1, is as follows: EPEVTQTPSHQVTQMGQEVILRCVPISNHLYFYWYRQILGQKVEFLVSFYNNEISEKSEIFDDQFSVERPDGSNFTLKIRSTKLEDSAMYFCASSELAGVDEQFFGPGTRLTVL.